What follows are 16 T cell receptor beta chains derived from one specimen sequenced in a study of T cell responses to AZD1222 COVID-19 vaccine. Some clones are missing from TCRdb's copy, which holds only in-frame ones; the method was immunoSEQ multiplex PCR. The sample holds tens of thousands of clones; roughly nine tenths are singletons and the top ten take 7%. The sample in question was peripheral blood, obtained on day 0 of AZD1222 vaccination. The receptor set was obtained from an adult in good health.

This chain joins TRBV2 and TRBJ2-4; D uncertain. Per the germline V gene, CDR1 is SNHLY and CDR2 is FYNNEI. Trimming took off 3 bases at V and 9 bases at J, with 9 bases between the two ends. CDR3 size: 12 residues. In DNA, the CDR3 is TGTGCCAGCAGTGATAGTGGTGCCATTCAGTACTTC. It specifies CASSDSGAIQYF.

This clone was found once. The rearrangement uses TRBV28 and TRBJ1-6; D is possibly TRBD1 (6 bases). V lost 8 bases and J lost 7, with 15 bases in between. This CDR3 comprises 14 residues. The germline V gene encodes CDR1 MDHEN and CDR2 SYDVKM. The CDR3 sequence: CASVSGTINSPLHF. In nucleotides, the CDR3 is TGTGCCAGCGTCTCCGGGACAATAAATTCACCCCTCCACTTT.

CDR3 nucleotides: TGTGCCAGCAGCCCCCTCCTGGCTAGCGGTCAGCCCCAGCATTTT. Translated, it gives CASSPLLASGQPQHF. The chain employs TRBV5-8 and TRBJ1-5; D is unclear. CDR3 length equals 15 residues. CDR1 and CDR2 from the germline V gene are SGHTS and YDEGEE. Trimming cost V 4 bases and J 6 bases, with 17 bases left between them.

J is TRBJ2-3 and V is TRBV9, with TRBD2 matching over 16 bases. V lost 3 bases to trimming and J lost 1 base; unmatched junction nucleotides: 8. In germline, CDR1 is SGDLS, CDR2 YYNGEE. This CDR3 is 19 amino acids long. The DNA for the CDR3 is TGTGCCAGCAGCGCATTGGGACTAGCGGGAGGGCCACGCACAGATACGCAGTATTTT. This translates into CASSALGLAGGPRTDTQYF.

The gene calls are TRBV19 and TRBJ2-2; D may be TRBD1 (5 bases). V was cut by 5 bases and J by 5 bases, with 12 bases left in between. This CDR3 is built from 14 residues. Per the germline V gene, CDR1 is LNHDA and CDR2 is SQIVND (reference sequence). Here the CDR3 DNA reads TGTGCCAGTAGTTTTCTCAGGGCAACCGGGGAGCTGTTTTTT. It is translated as CASSFLRATGELFF.

The rearrangement links TRBV7-3 to TRBJ2-2, with TRBD2 matching 12 bases. The CDR3 totals 17 residues. Germline V CDR1 and CDR2: SGHTA, FQGTGA. After removal of 7 bases from V and 1 base from J, the junction contained 7 bases not matched to a gene. The CDR3 here is CASTNTGLAGNTGELFF. The CDR3 DNA reads as TGTGCCAGCACCAATACGGGACTAGCGGGGAACACCGGGGAGCTGTTTTTT.

V is TRBV5-4 and J is TRBJ2-3; 8 nucleotides align to TRBD2. This CDR3 spans 15 amino acids. Germline lookup yields CDR1 SGHNT and CDR2 YYREEE (reference sequence). The junction had 8 bases not matched to a gene; V was cut back by 4 bases and J by 4 bases. The CDR3 DNA follows: TGTGCCAGCAGCCAATATAGCGGGAAAGCAGATACGCAGTATTTT. This translates into CASSQYSGKADTQYF.

The V call is TRBV2, the J call TRBJ1-4, with 8 bases identical to TRBD1. Germline loops: CDR1 SNHLY, CDR2 FYNNEI. The V gene end was trimmed by 6 bases and the J gene end by 5 bases; junction bases not matched to a gene: 5. CDR3 size: 14 residues. The CDR3 nucleotides read TGTGCCAGCAGGGGAGGGACAGGAAATGAAAAACTGTTTTTT. Its translation is CASRGGTGNEKLFF.

The chain employs TRBV5-4 and TRBJ2-7, with 9 bases matching TRBD1. V shed 4 bases and J 2 bases; nucleotides not matched to a gene: 7. The CDR3 consists of 15 residues. The V gene's germline CDR1 is SGHNT and CDR2 YYREEE (reference sequence). The CDR3 reads CASSLRDRVPYEQYF. For the CDR3, the DNA is TGTGCCAGCAGCCTTCGGGACAGGGTTCCCTACGAGCAGTACTTC.

This sequence joins TRBV18 and TRBJ2-7, with D perhaps matching TRBD1 (5 bases). The CDR3 runs to 16 residues. The V gene's germline CDR1 is KGHSH and CDR2 LQKENI. The ends were cut back, 2 bases at V and 1 base at J, with 15 bases in the middle. The CDR3 DNA sequence: TGTGCCAGCTCACCATATAGGGTGGGGCTTTCCTACGAGCAGTACTTC. Translated, it gives CASSPYRVGLSYEQYF.

The chain recombines TRBV12-3 or TRBV12-4 with TRBJ2-5, with TRBD2 matching over 10 bases. Trimming at V came to 9 bases and at J to 10 bases, leaving 11 bases not matched to a gene. CDR3 length: 13 residues. The CDR3 bases are TGTGCCAGTTCTAGCGGGGGCCCCCAGGTCCAGTACTTC. Encoded protein: CASSSGGPQVQYF.

This chain uses TRBV10-1 with TRBJ1-1; tentatively, D is TRBD1 (5 bases). Trimming took off 6 bases at V and 1 base at J, with 12 bases between the two ends. Germline V gene data show CDR1 as WNHNN and CDR2 as SYGVQD (reference sequence). The CDR3 runs to 14 residues. In nucleotides, the CDR3 is TGCGCCAGCAGCGGGTCCGGGGGGAACACTGAAGCTTTCTTT. It specifies CASSGSGGNTEAFF.

V and J are TRBV7-2 and TRBJ2-2; D perhaps matches TRBD2 (5 bases). The germline V and J ends were trimmed by 5 bases and 2 bases, with 9 bases remaining between them. The CDR3 consists of 14 residues. The germline V gene has CDR1 SGHTA and CDR2 FQGNSA. The chain's CDR3 is CASSRTGNTGELFF. The CDR3 DNA reads as TGTGCCAGCAGCCGGACTGGCAACACCGGGGAGCTGTTTTTT.

This clone was recorded once. The chain has TRBV3-1 (or the pseudogene TRBV3-2) and TRBJ2-1, with a possible D match to TRBD2 (6 bases). The CDR3 has 14 amino acids. Trimming shortened V by 1 base and J by 8 bases, and 12 bases separated the two germline ends. CDR1 is LGHDT and CDR2 is YNNKEL in the germline V gene (reference sequence). The CDR3 is CASSQGLAFDEQFF. CDR3 nucleotide sequence: TGTGCCAGCAGCCAAGGCCTAGCGTTCGATGAGCAGTTCTTC.

The chain carries TRBV24-1 and TRBJ2-2; tentatively, D is TRBD2 (7 bases). Germline V gives CDR1 KGHDR, CDR2 SFDVKD. The CDR3 sequence is 15 residues long. Between the trimmed V and J ends, which lost 9 bases and 4 bases, there was a span of 17 bases. CDR3 nucleotide sequence: TGTGCCACCGGGGGGGCAGGGGACCTCACCGGGGAGCTGTTTTTT. Translated, it gives CATGGAGDLTGELFF.

The V call is TRBV27, the J call TRBJ1-2; TRBD1 might be the D (6 bases). V lost 3 bases, J lost 4 bases, and 15 bases lay in between. The germline V gene has CDR1 MNHEY and CDR2 SMNVEV (reference sequence). This CDR3 is 15 amino acids long. The CDR3 DNA is TGTGCCAGCAGTTTGGATTTGCGGGGGCCCTATGGCTACACCTTC. Protein sequence: CASSLDLRGPYGYTF.